The 25 T cell receptor beta chains in this list originate from one sample, sequenced in a study of control samples from healthy donors and cancer patients. Only in-frame clones appear in the TCRdb table, and some are missing; sequencing was by immunoSEQ multiplex PCR. The sample shows roughly 130,000 clones, around 90% of them seen only once. Sequencing used blood. These receptors came from a man younger than 35 in good health.

V usage is TRBV11-2 and J usage is TRBJ2-2; 15 bases match TRBD2. This CDR3 contains 17 residues. V dropped 1 base and J dropped 7; count of bases not matched to a gene: 4. CDR1 SGHAT and CDR2 FQNNGV come from the germline V gene. The CDR3, as DNA: TGTGCCAGCAGCTTAGGAGGACTAGCGGGGGGGCACGGGGAGCTGTTTTTT. This encodes CASSLGGLAGGHGELFF.

This clone is a singleton in its sample. CDR3 nucleotide sequence: TGTGCCAGTAGTTCTACAGGGTCCTCCTACGAGCAGTACTTC. Translation: CASSSTGSSYEQYF. The rearrangement joins TRBV19 to TRBJ2-7, with D possibly matching TRBD1 (6 bases). Germline CDR1 LNHDA, CDR2 SQIVND (reference sequence). V was shortened by 5 bases and J by 0 bases, with 11 bases between the two germline ends. The CDR3 spans 14 residues.

The rearrangement uses TRBV7-9 and TRBJ1-2; D gene uncertain. Germline loops: CDR1 SEHNR, CDR2 FQNEAQ (reference sequence). The CDR3 runs 12 residues. CDR3 nucleotides: TGTGTCCTCCGGAGGTCTAACTATGGCTACACCTTC. Residues: CVLRRSNYGYTF. Supplemented by reference TRBV7-9 and TRBJ1-2, the full variable domain reads DTGVSQNPRHKITKRGQNVTFRCDPISEHNRLYWYRQTLGQGPEFLTYFQNEAQLEKSRLLSDRFSAERPKGSFSTLEIQRTEQGDSAMYLCVLRRSNYGYTFGSGTRLTVV.

This clone has only one observation. The V and J genes are TRBV28 and TRBJ1-5; D may be TRBD1 (6 bases). CDR3 length equals 12 residues. CDR1 and CDR2 (germline): MDHEN, SYDVKM. Trimming cost V 7 bases and J 15 bases, with 19 bases left between them. The CDR3 coding sequence is TGTGCCAGCACCCCCTCCCGACAGGCCCCGCATTTT. Its protein product is CASTPSRQAPHF. Using reference TRBV28 and TRBJ1-5 for the parts outside the CDR3, the full variable domain is DVKVTQSSRYLVKRTGEKVFLECVQDMDHENMFWYRQDPGLGLRLIYFSYDVKMKEKGDIPEGYSVSREKKERFSLILESASTNQTSMYLCASTPSRQAPHFGDGTRLSIL.

The chain joins TRBV7-2 to TRBJ1-2; D call uncertain. The CDR3 has 15 residues. V was pared by 3 bases and J by 3 bases, with 14 bases between. CDR1 is SGHTA and CDR2 is FQGNSA in the germline V gene. The CDR3 DNA is TGTGCCAGCAGCTTTATTGGAGAACCCCACTATGGCTACACCTTC. This sequence encodes CASSFIGEPHYGYTF.

This chain links TRBV16 with TRBJ2-7, with D tentatively TRBD2 (6 bases). The ends were cut back, 0 bases at V and 7 bases at J, with 10 bases in the middle. The CDR3 consists of 13 residues. The germline V gene encodes CDR1 KGHSY and CDR2 FQNENV. CDR3 bases: TGTGCCAGCAGCCAATCAGGGGCGGGGGAGCAGTACGTC. Translating gives CASSQSGAGEQYV.

CDR3 bases: TGTGCCATCAATCCGGCGGGAGGGGGGCCCACAGATACGCAGTATTTT. This sequence encodes CAINPAGGGPTDTQYF. The chain carries TRBV10-3 and TRBJ2-3, with 9 bases aligning to TRBD2. V gave up 7 bases and J gave up 2 bases; unmatched junction bases: 10. Germline values: CDR1 ENHRY, CDR2 SYGVKD. The CDR3 contains 16 residues.

The rearrangement uses TRBV4-2 and TRBJ1-6, with D maybe TRBD1 (5 bases). V was cut by 3 bases and J by 2 bases, with 11 bases left in between. Per germline, CDR1 LGHNA and CDR2 YNFKEQ. This CDR3 comprises 16 residues. The CDR3 DNA reads TGTGCCAGCAGCCAGATAGGGGATCCCTATAATTCACCCCTCCACTTT. It specifies CASSQIGDPYNSPLHF.

This chain connects TRBV10-3 to TRBJ2-3, with 9 bases aligning to TRBD1. Germline CDR1 ENHRY, CDR2 SYGVKD. The CDR3 is 16 residues long. V shed 3 bases, J shed 6 bases, and the junction held 10 bases outside the gene matches. The CDR3 sequence is CAISEGQGKVQDTQYF. For the CDR3, the DNA is TGTGCCATCAGTGAAGGACAGGGGAAGGTTCAGGATACGCAGTATTTT.

The rearrangement uses TRBV11-2 and TRBJ2-5, with 12 bases identical to TRBD2. The CDR3 spans 19 residues. Germline V gene lookup returns CDR1 SGHAT and CDR2 FQNNGV. V trimming: 4 bases; J trimming: 9 bases; junction bases outside the gene matches: 21. The CDR3 protein is CASSSSHTSGGPSRTAQYF. CDR3 DNA: TGTGCCAGCAGCTCCTCCCATACTAGCGGGGGGCCCTCAAGGACGGCCCAGTACTTC.

This clone has only a few counts. V usage is TRBV27 and J usage is TRBJ1-2; TRBD1 is a possible D gene (5 bases). The CDR3 is 15 amino acids. V dropped 2 bases and J dropped 10 bases, with 20 bases sitting between them. Germline V gene sequence: CDR1 MNHEY, CDR2 SMNVEV (reference sequence). Here the CDR3 DNA reads TGTGCCAGCAGTTTAGACCCGGGGCGTCAGAGTGTCTACACCTTC. Amino acid sequence: CASSLDPGRQSVYTF.

A single count supports this clone. The genes are TRBV5-8 and TRBJ2-5; 11 bases line up with TRBD2. The junction had 0 bases not matched to a gene; V was cut back by 0 bases and J by 2 bases. Germline V gene lookup returns CDR1 SGHTS and CDR2 YDEGEE. CDR3 length: 15 amino acids. CDR3 loop: CASSLGLAGQETQYF. In DNA form, the CDR3 reads TGTGCCAGCAGCTTGGGACTAGCGGGGCAAGAGACCCAGTACTTC.

V and J are TRBV19 and TRBJ1-1; weak D call: TRBD1 (6 bases). The CDR3 totals 14 residues. Germline lookup yields CDR1 LNHDA and CDR2 SQIVND (reference sequence). V gave up 4 bases and J gave up 5 bases, with 14 bases separating them. This chain's CDR3 is CASSTRQVGTEAFF. CDR3 sequence (DNA): TGTGCCAGTAGTACTAGACAGGTAGGGACTGAAGCTTTCTTT.

The chain employs TRBV6-5 and TRBJ2-2; 7 nucleotides line up with TRBD2. The CDR3 has 15 amino acids. The ends lost 6 bases at V and 2 bases at J; junction bases unmatched: 6. From germline, CDR1 is MNHEY and CDR2 SVGAGI. The DNA for the CDR3 is TGTGCCAGCAGCCCCCGAGCGGGAAACACCGGGGAGCTGTTTTTT. Its translation: CASSPRAGNTGELFF.

The J gene is TRBJ2-1, the V gene TRBV29-1; 14 bases map to TRBD2. J gave up 10 bases and V 4 bases, and 6 bases lay outside the gene matches. Germline CDR1 and CDR2: SQVTM and ANQGSEA. This CDR3 spans 14 amino acids. CDR3 sequence reads: CSVARRLAGGEQFF. The CDR3 DNA reads TGCAGCGTTGCCCGGAGACTAGCGGGAGGGGAGCAGTTCTTC.

The chain is built from TRBV23-1 and TRBJ2-7, with D possibly being TRBD2 (5 bases). TRBV23-1 is assigned to the ORF class and has an uncertain function. V was cut by 3 bases and J by 1 base, with 13 bases left in between. There are 15 residues in the CDR3. The CDR3, as DNA: TGCGCCAGCAGTCATCACAGCGGTGCGTCCTACGAGCAGTACGTC. This translates into CASSHHSGASYEQYV.

The chain recombines TRBV27 with TRBJ2-7; possible D gene TRBD2, 5 bases. The CDR3 consists of 16 residues. Germline V CDR1 and CDR2: MNHEY, SMNVEV (reference sequence). V was clipped by 0 bases and J by 2 bases, with 14 bases between them. CDR3 loop: CASSLSVDWVTYEQYF. The CDR3 DNA is TGTGCCAGCAGTTTATCGGTGGACTGGGTTACCTACGAGCAGTACTTC.

The chain has TRBV24-1 and TRBJ2-5, with a weak D call TRBD2 (5 bases). The CDR3 has 13 residues. Trimming pared 2 bases from V and 2 bases from J, leaving 5 bases between. The germline gives CDR1 KGHDR, CDR2 SFDVKD. The CDR3 DNA reads as TGTGCCACCAGTGATTGGGAGCAAGAGACCCAGTACTTC. It yields the protein CATSDWEQETQYF.

The gene calls are TRBV13 and TRBJ2-1; D is perhaps TRBD1 (7 bases). V was clipped by 2 bases and J by 10 bases, with 15 bases between them. Germline V CDR1 and CDR2: PRHDT, FYEKMQ (reference sequence). This CDR3 has 14 residues. CDR3 DNA sequence: TGTGCCAGCAGCTTAAGGCAGGGGGGATGGGAGCAGTTCTTC. Its protein product is CASSLRQGGWEQFF.

J is TRBJ1-5 and V is TRBV20-1; D is perhaps TRBD1 (5 bases). V was shortened by 3 bases and J by 1 base, with 10 bases between the two germline ends. This CDR3 has 14 amino acids. The germline V gene encodes CDR1 DFQATT and CDR2 SNEGSKA (reference sequence). The CDR3 DNA reads TGCAGTGCTAGTCTAGGGGAGAGCAATCAGCCCCAGCATTTT. Its protein product is CSASLGESNQPQHF.

The chain has TRBV24-1 and TRBJ2-5, with 7 positions matching TRBD1. The ends lost 3 bases at V and 3 bases at J; junction bases unmatched: 3. The CDR3 contains 14 residues. Germline CDR1 is KGHDR and CDR2 is SFDVKD. The CDR3 DNA follows: TGTGCCACCAGTGATCACAGGGGAAAAGAGACCCAGTACTTC. This gives the protein CATSDHRGKETQYF.

This clone was recorded once. This chain uses TRBV11-3 with TRBJ2-3; D is uncertain. Germline CDR1 is SGHNT and CDR2 is YENEEA. This CDR3 comprises 14 residues. Trimming pared 5 bases from V and 1 base from J, leaving 10 bases between. The CDR3 DNA reads as TGTGCCAGCAGCCCAGGTCCCCGCACAGATACGCAGTATTTT. This translates into CASSPGPRTDTQYF.

V and J are TRBV6-5 and TRBJ1-4; a weak D match, TRBD1 (6 bases). CDR3 length: 14 residues. The V gene lost 8 bases and the J gene lost 7 bases, with 17 bases spanning the gap. Germline values: CDR1 MNHEY, CDR2 SVGAGI. CDR3 protein: CASLLGGTGEKLFF. In nucleotides, the CDR3 is TGTGCCAGCCTCCTTGGGGGCACGGGTGAAAAACTGTTTTTT.

The chain is built from TRBV7-9 and TRBJ2-2; 7 nucleotides match TRBD1. This CDR3 comprises 15 residues. Germline lookup yields CDR1 SEHNR and CDR2 FQNEAQ (reference sequence). Trimming cost V 4 bases and J 6 bases; bases outside gene matches: 8. CDR3 sequence: CASSSGGERAGELFF. The CDR3 nucleotides read TGTGCCAGCAGCTCAGGGGGAGAACGGGCCGGGGAGCTGTTTTTT.

This clone appeared a few times. The rearrangement joins TRBV29-1 to TRBJ2-3; 7 nucleotides agree with TRBD1. The J segment lost 5 bases and the V segment lost 4 bases, leaving 15 bases of the junction unmatched. The CDR3 is made up of 16 amino acids. CDR1 SQVTM and CDR2 ANQGSEA come from the germline V gene. The CDR3 protein is CSVVPLGQGVGDTQYF. CDR3 nucleotides: TGCAGCGTTGTCCCCCTCGGGCAGGGGGTAGGAGATACGCAGTATTTT.